Sequencing of this T cell receptor (beta chain) was carried out in a study of technical replicates of blood from a few donors. V shed 2 bases and J shed 3 bases, with 8 bases lying between them. The germline V gene has CDR1 MDHEN and CDR2 SYDVKM. This CDR3 has 14 residues. Libraries were prepared by immunoSEQ multiplex PCR; TCRdb keeps only in-frame clonotypes and omits some of them. In the table there are some 93,000 clones, 95% of which are singletons. The chain carries TRBV28 and TRBJ2-1; D may be TRBD2 (5 bases). Sequencing input: T cells isolated from PBMCs. The sequence was obtained from a human donor in good health. CDR3 residues: CASSLGGSYNEQFF. DNA for the CDR3: TGTGCCAGCAGTTTAGGAGGTAGCTACAATGAGCAGTTCTTC.